The 11 T cell receptor beta chains below come from one sample, sequenced in a study of regulatory T cells in long-lasting Graves disease. Construction of TCR beta libraries relied on iRepertoire HTBI primers and on Arm-PCR targeting CDR3 regions. From the multiplex PCR reads, TCRdb called clonotypes with MiXCR, one entry per CDR3 protein. The data hold 400,000 to 600,000 distinct CDR3 sequences, with roughly a fifth observed a single time. Regarding time point: persistent/refractory GD, antithyroid drugs over 5 years with positive TRAb. From RNA extracted from PBMCs, the TCR library was made. This specimen was peripheral blood mononuclear cells (PBMCs), taken when the disease was refractory, from a patient treated with antithyroid drugs. Receptor source: a female donor with Graves disease.

This clonotype was found a few times. This rearrangement joins TRBV5-1 to TRBJ2-7; TRBD2 is a possible D gene (6 bases). Per the germline V gene, CDR1 is SGHRS and CDR2 is YFSETQ. The CDR3 spans 14 residues. Trimming pared 0 bases from V and 7 bases from J, leaving 14 bases between. The DNA of the CDR3 is TGCGCCAGCAGCTTGGCTAGCGCGGTGGGGGAGCAGTACTTC. Translating gives CASSLASAVGEQYF.

The genes are TRBV25-1 and TRBJ2-3; 8 bases fit TRBD1. The CDR3 has 17 amino acids. Germline lookup yields CDR1 MGHDK and CDR2 SYGVNS. The V segment lost 7 bases and the J segment 0 bases; nucleotides outside the gene matches: 12. CDR3 amino acids: CASTSGLQGESTDTQYF. As DNA, the CDR3 is TGTGCCAGCACATCGGGGTTACAGGGGGAGAGCACAGATACGCAGTATTTT. Supplemented by reference TRBV25-1 and TRBJ2-3, the full variable domain reads EADIYQTPRYLVIGTGKKITLECSQTMGHDKMYWYQQDPGMELHLIHYSYGVNSTEKGDLSSESTVSRIRTEHFPLTLESARPSHTSQYLCASTSGLQGESTDTQYFGPGTRLTVL.

This clonotype occurred many times. CDR3 residues: CSARTQGFEETQYF. The CDR3 bases are TGCAGTGCTAGAACACAGGGGTTTGAGGAGACCCAGTACTTC. The chain employs TRBV20-1 and TRBJ2-5; TRBD1 agrees at 7 bases. Per germline, CDR1 DFQATT and CDR2 SNEGSKA (reference sequence). V dropped 2 bases and J dropped 5; count of bases not matched to a gene: 8. The CDR3 loop spans 14 amino acids.

This clonotype was seen only a few times. The chain has TRBV30 and TRBJ1-4; 7 bases are shared with TRBD1. CDR3 length: 14 residues. Per the germline V gene, CDR1 is GTSNPN and CDR2 is SVGIG (reference sequence). V lost 5 bases to trimming and J lost 3 bases; unmatched junction nucleotides: 6. DNA of the CDR3: TGTGCCTGGGGCACAGGGGTGGCTAATGAAAAACTGTTTTTT. It yields the protein CAWGTGVANEKLFF.

This clonotype was seen many times. The V call is TRBV9, the J call TRBJ1-4, with D unclear. CDR3 length: 14 residues. Trimming took off 0 bases at V and 8 bases at J, with 11 bases between the two ends. Germline V gene data show CDR1 as SGDLS and CDR2 as YYNGEE. CDR3 in DNA: TGTGCCAGCAGCGTAGGTGGAGTCGGGGAAAAACTGTTTTTT. This encodes CASSVGGVGEKLFF.

This clonotype was picked up a small number of times. The rearrangement links TRBV5-5 to TRBJ2-7; TRBD2 matches at 12 bases. This CDR3 has 15 amino acids. The germline CDR1 and CDR2 sequences are SGHKS and YYEKEE (reference sequence). V shed 2 bases, J shed 6 bases, and the junction held 6 bases outside the gene matches. The DNA of the CDR3 is TGTGCCAGCAGCTTTCGACTAGCGGGAGAGGGCGAGCAGTACTTC. Its translation: CASSFRLAGEGEQYF.

The rearrangement joins TRBV12-3 or TRBV12-4 to TRBJ2-1; maybe TRBD1 (5 bases). The length of the CDR3 is 14 residues. V lost 5 bases and J 4 bases, leaving 12 bases between the germline ends. The CDR3 DNA sequence: TGTGCCAGCAGTACCACGACAGTTTACAATGAGCAGTTCTTC. Its protein product is CASSTTTVYNEQFF.

At least ten counts were recorded for this clonotype. The genes are TRBV7-8 and TRBJ2-7; 8 bases fit TRBD1. The CDR3 is made up of 14 amino acids. V trimming: 1 base; J trimming: 4 bases; junction bases outside the gene matches: 3. Germline assignment: CDR1 SGHVS and CDR2 FQNEAQ. CDR3 sequence (DNA): TGTGCCAGCAGCTTAGGGACAGGGTGGTACGAGCAGTACTTC. Its translation: CASSLGTGWYEQYF.

This clonotype appeared a few times. CDR3 amino acids: CASSQLAGGIETQYF. CDR3 coding DNA: TGTGCCAGTAGTCAACTAGCGGGAGGAATCGAGACCCAGTACTTC. V is TRBV19 and J is TRBJ2-5; 12 bases line up with TRBD2. This CDR3 is 15 amino acids long. The V gene end was trimmed by 5 bases and the J gene end by 5 bases; junction bases not matched to a gene: 6. Germline assignment: CDR1 LNHDA and CDR2 SQIVND (reference sequence).

The sample holds many counts of this clonotype. In DNA form, the CDR3 reads TGTGCCACCAGCAGTCGGGGGCTTCTTTCTGGGGCCAACGTCCTGACTTTC. Translation: CATSSRGLLSGANVLTF. The chain is built from TRBV15 and TRBJ2-6, with D perhaps TRBD1 or TRBD2 (6 bases each). The CDR3 totals 17 residues. Per germline, CDR1 LNHNV and CDR2 YYDKDF (reference sequence). V was trimmed by 3 bases and J by 1 base, leaving 13 bases between them.

V usage is TRBV6-5 and J usage is TRBJ2-7; no clear D. V was cut by 4 bases and J by 3 bases, with 7 bases left in between. Germline CDR1 is MNHEY and CDR2 is SVGAGI. CDR3 length: 12 amino acids. Here the CDR3 reads CASSFRDYEQYF. CDR3 nucleotides: TGTGCCAGCAGTTTTAGGGACTACGAGCAGTACTTC.